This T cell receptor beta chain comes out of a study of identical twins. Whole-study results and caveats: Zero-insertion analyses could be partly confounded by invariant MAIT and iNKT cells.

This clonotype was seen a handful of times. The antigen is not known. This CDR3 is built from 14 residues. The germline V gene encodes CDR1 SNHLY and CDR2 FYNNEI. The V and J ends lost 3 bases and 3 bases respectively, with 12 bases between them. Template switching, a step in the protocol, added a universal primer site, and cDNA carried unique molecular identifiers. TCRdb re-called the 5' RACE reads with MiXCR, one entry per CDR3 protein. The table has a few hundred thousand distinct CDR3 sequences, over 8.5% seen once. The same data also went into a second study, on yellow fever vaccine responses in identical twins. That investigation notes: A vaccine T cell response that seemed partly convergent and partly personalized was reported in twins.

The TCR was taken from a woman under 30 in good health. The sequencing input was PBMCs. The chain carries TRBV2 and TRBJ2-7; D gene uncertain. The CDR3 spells CASSDRNPHYEQYF. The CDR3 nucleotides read TGTGCCAGCAGTGACCGGAACCCCCACTACGAGCAGTACTTC. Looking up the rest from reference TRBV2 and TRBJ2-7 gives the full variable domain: EPEVTQTPSHQVTQMGQEVILRCVPISNHLYFYWYRQILGQKVEFLVSFYNNEISEKSEIFDDQFSVERPDGSNFTLKIRSTKLEDSAMYFCASSDRNPHYEQYFGPGTRLTVT.